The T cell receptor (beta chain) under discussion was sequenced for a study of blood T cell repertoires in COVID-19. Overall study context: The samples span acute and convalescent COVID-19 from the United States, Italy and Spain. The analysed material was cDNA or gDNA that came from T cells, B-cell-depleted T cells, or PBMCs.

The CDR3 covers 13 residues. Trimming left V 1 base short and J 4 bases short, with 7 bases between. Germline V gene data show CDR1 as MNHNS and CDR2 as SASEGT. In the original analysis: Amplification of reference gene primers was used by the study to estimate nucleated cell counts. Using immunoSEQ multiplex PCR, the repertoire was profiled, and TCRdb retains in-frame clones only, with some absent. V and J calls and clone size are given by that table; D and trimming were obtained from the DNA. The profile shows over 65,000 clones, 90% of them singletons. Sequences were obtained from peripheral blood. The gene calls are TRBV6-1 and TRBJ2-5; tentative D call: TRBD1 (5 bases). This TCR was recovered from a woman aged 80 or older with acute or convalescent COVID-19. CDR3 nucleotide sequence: TGTGCCAGCAGTGAAGTCAGGGCAGAGACCCAGTACTTC. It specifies CASSEVRAETQYF.